This T cell receptor beta chain emerged from a study of cytomegalovirus exposure and HLA in healthy donors. 13 Jbeta primers and 60 Vbeta primers were used for the PCR. Per the authors' pipeline: Later analysis identified 88 million or so unique TCR beta chains, about 11 million shared. Method: immunoSEQ multiplex PCR; TCRdb's copy keeps in-frame clones and lacks some. V and J calls and clone size are given by that table; D and trimming were obtained from the DNA. The table has 130,000 or so clones, about 9.2% seen once. Only a few counts were recorded for this clone. Its antigen is currently unknown. Study conclusions and caveats: Later on, an analysis showed TCR association rates differing by HLA locus, with DRB1 the most and HLA-C the fewest. Previous analysis showed most TCR beta V segments were productive about 87% or about 30% of the time.

Germline assignment: CDR1 SGHTA and CDR2 FQGNSA. The CDR3 runs 14 residues. Trimming removed 1 base from V and 5 bases from J, with 10 bases in between. Nominally healthy donors were sampled, though unrecorded immune exposures were likely. The clonotype was recovered from a woman in her thirties or forties in good health and CMV-seropositive. The sequenced sample consisted of PBMCs. The genes are TRBV7-2 and TRBJ2-3; TRBD2 is a possible D gene (6 bases). DNA of the CDR3: TGTGCCAGCAGCTTAGGATCGGGAGTAGATACGCAGTATTTT. Protein sequence: CASSLGSGVDTQYF.